The clone carrying this TCR beta chain was detected only a few times. The data belong to a study of metastatic and nonmetastatic thyroid tumors. TCRdb re-called the PCR reads with MiXCR. This sample carries roughly 70,000 clones, 15% to 20% of them seen once, and the ten largest clones take more than 10%. Prior to thyroid surgery, none of the patients had received any treatment. The TCR comes from a female donor with papillary thyroid cancer or a benign thyroid nodule (not recorded which). Some clones in this sample may be carry-over from other donors' samples. The specimen sequenced was blood.

CDR3 sequence: CASSSFLGEQFF. In DNA form, the CDR3 reads TGTGCCAGCAGTTCCTTCCTGGGTGAGCAGTTCTTC. J is TRBJ2-5 and V is TRBV6-2 or TRBV6-3; D is ambiguous. The J call is uncertain, as TRBJ2-1 better fits the DNA end. This CDR3 spans 12 amino acids. Germline loops: CDR1 MNHEY, CDR2 SVGEGT.